The 21 T cell receptor beta chains below all came from one sample that was sequenced in a study of human T cells and chemical hapten exposure. Via MiXCR, TCRdb re-called the RACE reads, giving one row per CDR3 protein. The sample has approximately 110,000 distinct CDR3 sequences, around 34% seen once. Time point here: patch test 3, about 24 weeks after DPC sensitization. Treatment of the sample: therapeutic diphenylcyclopropenone sensitization with weekly scalp DPC. Material: whole blood, obtained in connection with sensitization to the hapten diphenylcyclopropenone (DPC). These receptors were collected from a middle-aged man with alopecia areata. Some clones in this sample may be carry-over from other donors' samples.

The CDR3 is CATSDLKDEQFF. As DNA, the CDR3 is TGTGCCACCAGTGACTTGAAAGATGAGCAGTTCTTC. This rearrangement joins TRBV24-1 to TRBJ2-1; D is ambiguous. The germline V and J ends were trimmed by 4 bases and 8 bases, with 8 bases remaining between them. CDR3 size: 12 residues. Germline lookup yields CDR1 KGHDR and CDR2 SFDVKD.

This chain joins TRBV4-1 and TRBJ2-3, with 8 bases aligning to TRBD2. Trimming removed 1 base from V and 0 bases from J; junction bases left unmatched: 9. CDR3 length: 18 amino acids. The germline gives CDR1 MGHRA, CDR2 YSYEKL. This CDR3 reads CASSQGLASKTSTDTQYF. CDR3 bases: TGCGCCAGCAGCCAAGGACTAGCGAGCAAAACGAGCACAGATACGCAGTATTTT.

This clonotype was picked up a small number of times. The V call is TRBV18, the J call TRBJ2-7; D could derive from TRBD1 or TRBD2 (5 bases each). Trimming removed 1 base from V and 3 bases from J, with 19 bases in between. The germline V gene has CDR1 KGHSH and CDR2 LQKENI. The CDR3 is made up of 17 amino acids. CDR3 amino acids: CASSPLPPGTNLYEQYV. The CDR3 nucleotides are TGTGCCAGCTCACCACTACCCCCTGGGACCAACCTCTACGAGCAGTACGTC.

V is TRBV6-5 and J is TRBJ2-7; D is unclear. CDR3 length: 13 amino acids. Trimming pared 6 bases from V and 2 bases from J, leaving 11 bases between. CDR1 is MNHEY and CDR2 is SVGAGI in the germline V gene. This CDR3 is CASRDWVTYEQYF. CDR3 bases: TGTGCCAGCAGGGATTGGGTAACCTACGAGCAGTACTTC.

V usage is TRBV7-8 and J usage is TRBJ2-7; TRBD1 matches at 10 bases. Per the germline V gene, CDR1 is SGHVS and CDR2 is FQNEAQ. The CDR3 extends over 16 amino acids. The J segment lost 1 base and the V segment lost 1 base, leaving 4 bases of the junction unmatched. The CDR3 loop is CASSLVGQGLSYEQYV. CDR3 DNA sequence: TGTGCCAGCAGCTTAGTGGGACAGGGGCTGTCCTACGAGCAGTACGTC.

The chain has TRBV10-3 and TRBJ2-7; D call uncertain. Trimming removed 10 bases at V and 0 bases at J, with 13 bases between. From germline, CDR1 is ENHRY and CDR2 SYGVKD. The CDR3 covers 13 residues. The CDR3 DNA is TGTGCCACGTCCGAAGCGAACTCCTACGAGCAGTACGTC. This codes for CATSEANSYEQYV.

The chain has TRBV20-1 and TRBJ2-7, with 9 bases that match TRBD1. The CDR3 is 14 amino acids. Germline CDR1 reads DFQATT; CDR2 reads SNEGSKA (reference sequence). J was trimmed by 0 bases and V by 6 bases; bases with no gene match: 6. The CDR3: CSAYTGGGSYEQYF. In nucleotides, the CDR3 is TGCAGTGCCTACACAGGGGGCGGCTCCTACGAGCAGTACTTC.

This clonotype showed up just a few times. This rearrangement joins TRBV6-5 to TRBJ2-7, with 11 bases fitting TRBD2. Germline-derived CDR1 and CDR2 are MNHEY and SVGAGI. V was clipped by 5 bases and J by 2 bases; unmatched bases: 5. This CDR3 contains 15 residues. CDR3 amino acids: CASSQGTSGTYEQYF. In DNA form, the CDR3 reads TGTGCCAGCAGTCAAGGGACTAGCGGCACCTACGAGCAGTACTTC.

In its sample, this clonotype was seen a few times. The chain employs TRBV10-3 and TRBJ2-7; perhaps TRBD2 as D (5 bases). Germline CDR1 ENHRY, CDR2 SYGVKD. This CDR3 has 11 amino acids. Trimming pared 8 bases from V and 6 bases from J, leaving 11 bases between. CDR3 bases: TGTGCCATCTTCACCGGAGGCGAGCAGTACTTC. This translates into CAIFTGGEQYF.

The gene calls are TRBV7-2 and TRBJ1-2; D ambiguous. The CDR3 consists of 17 residues. Germline V lookup: CDR1 SGHTA, CDR2 FQGNSA. The ends were cut back, 0 bases at V and 4 bases at J, with 18 bases in the middle. The CDR3: CASSLAWAGRRGYGYTF. CDR3 DNA sequence: TGTGCCAGCAGCTTAGCGTGGGCAGGCCGACGGGGCTATGGCTACACCTTC.

The rearrangement uses TRBV9 and TRBJ2-2; no definite D call. This CDR3 is 16 amino acids long. The V and J ends lost 0 bases and 2 bases respectively, with 11 bases between them. Germline V gives CDR1 SGDLS, CDR2 YYNGEE. The CDR3 loop is CASSVEPRLNTGELFF. The CDR3 DNA reads TGTGCCAGCAGCGTAGAACCTAGATTAAACACCGGGGAGCTGTTTTTT.

The chain couples TRBV12-3 or TRBV12-4 to TRBJ2-5; D possibly matches TRBD1 or TRBD2 (6 bases each). CDR3 length equals 15 residues. V was pared by 6 bases and J by 0 bases, with 14 bases between. CDR3 sequence (DNA): TGTGCCAGCAGGCCCGGGGGCGGCAACCAAGAGACCCAGTACTTC. It specifies CASRPGGGNQETQYF.

This chain links TRBV24-1 with TRBJ1-2; D is unclear. The V gene lost 4 bases and the J gene lost 4 bases, with 12 bases spanning the gap. The CDR3 sequence is 14 residues long. Germline V gives CDR1 KGHDR, CDR2 SFDVKD. The CDR3 nucleotides are TGTGCCACCAGTGACGCTACAGAAATCTATGGCTACACCTTC. It yields the protein CATSDATEIYGYTF.

The genes are TRBV20-1 and TRBJ2-2; TRBD1 aligns across 7 bases. Trimming removed 3 bases from V and 5 bases from J; junction bases left unmatched: 9. Germline values: CDR1 DFQATT, CDR2 SNEGSKA (reference sequence). CDR3 length: 15 amino acids. CDR3 protein: CSASFMTGLTGELFF. The CDR3 DNA sequence: TGCAGTGCTAGCTTTATGACAGGGTTAACCGGGGAGCTGTTTTTT.

This clonotype was detected many times. The chain recombines TRBV3-1 with TRBJ1-1; the match to TRBD1 covers 8 bases. This CDR3 has 13 residues. Germline assignment: CDR1 LGHDT and CDR2 YNNKEL (reference sequence). V was pared by 4 bases and J by 10 bases, with 8 bases of the junction left unmatched. The CDR3 sequence: CASSLQGVIGAFF. DNA of the CDR3: TGTGCCAGCAGCCTACAGGGGGTTATCGGAGCTTTCTTT. Full variable domain (rest looked up from reference TRBV3-1 and TRBJ1-1): DTAVSQTPKYLVTQMGNDKSIKCEQNLGHDTMYWYKQDSKKFLKIMFSYNNKELIINETVPNRFSPKSPDKAHLNLHINSLELGDSAVYFCASSLQGVIGAFFGQGTRLTVV.

This clonotype was picked up a small number of times. The rearrangement uses TRBV3-1 and TRBJ2-7; 8 bases are shared with TRBD2. The CDR3 extends over 14 amino acids. Germline CDR1 and CDR2: LGHDT and YNNKEL (reference sequence). Losses at the gene ends were 1 base for V and 6 bases for J; bases not matched to a gene: 5. The CDR3 DNA reads as TGTGCCAGCAGCCAAGGAATAGCGGGATTCGAGCAGTACGTC. Encoded protein: CASSQGIAGFEQYV.

This clonotype was seen just once. V gene TRBV23-1 combines with J gene TRBJ2-7; D not resolved. TRBV23-1 is known as an ORF, though its function is uncertain. The CDR3 has 16 residues. V lost 0 bases and J lost 3, with 15 bases in between. The CDR3 DNA reads TGCGCCAGCAGTCAATCGTCACAGAAAGGCCTCTACGAGCAGTACGTC. Residues: CASSQSSQKGLYEQYV.

This clonotype turned up a few times. This chain joins TRBV12-3 or TRBV12-4 and TRBJ2-3; 9 nucleotides line up with TRBD2. The CDR3 has 19 amino acids. V shed 3 bases, J shed 1 base, and the junction held 14 bases outside the gene matches. The CDR3 is CASSLGGLAGYWGTDTQYF. DNA of the CDR3: TGTGCCAGCAGTTTGGGGGGTCTAGCGGGATATTGGGGCACAGATACGCAGTATTTT.

This rearrangement joins TRBV6-1 to TRBJ1-1; TRBD1 is a possible D gene (5 bases). This CDR3 contains 12 residues. Trimming left V 8 bases short and J 10 bases short, with 17 bases between. Germline V lookup: CDR1 MNHNS, CDR2 SASEGT. CDR3: CASPRDSGVAFF. The CDR3, as DNA: TGTGCCAGCCCAAGAGACAGCGGGGTAGCTTTCTTT.

The CDR3 nucleotides are TGTGCCAGCGGTTGGAACAGGGGGAACACTGAAGCTTTCTTT. This codes for CASGWNRGNTEAFF. The V call is TRBV28, the J call TRBJ1-1; 7 bases fit TRBD1. CDR1 is MDHEN and CDR2 is SYDVKM in the germline V gene. J was trimmed by 1 base and V by 8 bases; bases with no gene match: 7. CDR3 length: 14 amino acids.

In this sample, this clonotype turned up a few times. In DNA form, the CDR3 reads TGTGCCAGTACTAGCGGGAATGTAGAGACCCAGTACTTC. Encoded protein: CASTSGNVETQYF. The chain combines TRBV25-1 with TRBJ2-5; 10 bases line up with TRBD2. Unmatched junction bases numbered 5, after V lost 9 bases and J lost 4 bases. Germline CDR1 is MGHDK and CDR2 is SYGVNS. This CDR3 has 13 residues.